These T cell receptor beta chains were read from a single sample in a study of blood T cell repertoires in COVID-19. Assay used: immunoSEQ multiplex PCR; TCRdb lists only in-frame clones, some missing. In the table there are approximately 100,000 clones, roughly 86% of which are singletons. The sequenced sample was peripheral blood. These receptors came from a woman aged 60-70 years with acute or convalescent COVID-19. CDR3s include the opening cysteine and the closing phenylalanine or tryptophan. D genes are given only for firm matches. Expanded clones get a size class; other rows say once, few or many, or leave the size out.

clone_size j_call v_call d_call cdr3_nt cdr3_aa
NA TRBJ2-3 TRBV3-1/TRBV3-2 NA TGTGCCAGCAGCCTCCTAGGAGGGAGCACAGATACGCAGTATTTT CASSLLGGSTDTQYF
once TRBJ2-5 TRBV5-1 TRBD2 TGCGCCAGCAGCTACGGGGGACTAGCGGAGACCCAGTACTTC CASSYGGLAETQYF
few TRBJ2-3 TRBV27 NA TGTGCCAGCATAGTCGCCGGGACACTGAGCACAGATACGCAGTATTTT CASIVAGTLSTDTQYF
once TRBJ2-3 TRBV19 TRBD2 TGTGCCAGTAGTATAGGGGGGGGACTTCTCCGCACAGATACGCAGTATTTT CASSIGGGLLRTDTQYF
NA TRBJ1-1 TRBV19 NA TGTGCCAGTAGTATAGTGGCAGGGGCGCAAGCTTTCTTT CASSIVAGAQAFF
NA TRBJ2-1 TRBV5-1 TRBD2 TGCGCCAGCAGCCCAACCGGGACTAGCGATGAGCAGTTCTTC CASSPTGTSDEQFF
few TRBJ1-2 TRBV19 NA TGTGCCAGTAGTCAGACAGTGACCTATGGCTACACCTTC CASSQTVTYGYTF
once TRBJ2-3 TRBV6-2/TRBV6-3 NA TGTGCCAGCAGTTACTCGACACACCGCACAGATACGCAGTATTTT CASSYSTHRTDTQYF
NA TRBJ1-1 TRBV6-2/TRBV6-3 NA TGTGCCAGCAGTATGACTCTAACGGAAGCTTTCTTT CASSMTLTEAFF
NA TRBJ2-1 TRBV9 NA TGTGCCAGCTCAAAGAGGGCCGTCGGTAGTGAGCAGTTCTTC CASSKRAVGSEQFF
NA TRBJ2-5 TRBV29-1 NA TGCAGCGTTGGAGCGGTTCCGGTCCAAGAGACCCAGTACTTC CSVGAVPVQETQYF
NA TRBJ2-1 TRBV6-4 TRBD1 TGTGCCAGCAGTGACATAAAGGGGGCCAAGTACAATGAGCAGTTCTTC CASSDIKGAKYNEQFF
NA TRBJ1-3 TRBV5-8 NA TGTGCCAGCAGCTTGCGAGACAGAGGAAACACCATATATTTT CASSLRDRGNTIYF
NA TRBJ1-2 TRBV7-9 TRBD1 TGTGCCAGCAGCTTAGGGACAGGGAGCTACTATACCTTC CASSLGTGSYYTF
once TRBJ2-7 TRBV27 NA TGTGCCAGCAGTTTAGGGTTCGGGACTTACGAGCAGTACTTC CASSLGFGTYEQYF
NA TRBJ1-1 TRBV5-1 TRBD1 TGCGCCAGCAGGTCCAGGGGGGTGGACACTGAAGCTTTCTTT CASRSRGVDTEAFF
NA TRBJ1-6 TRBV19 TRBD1 TGTGCCAGTAGCGGACAGGGGACGGATTCACCCCTCCACTTT CASSGQGTDSPLHF
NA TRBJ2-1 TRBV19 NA TGTGCCAGTAACCCGGGACTGAACTACAATGAGCAGTTCTTC CASNPGLNYNEQFF
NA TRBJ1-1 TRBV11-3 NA TGTGCCAGCAGCTTTTTGAGTAACACTGAAGCTTTCTTT CASSFLSNTEAFF
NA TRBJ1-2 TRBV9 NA TGTGCCAGCAGTGCAGGGCCTTTCAACTATGGCTACACCTTC CASSAGPFNYGYTF
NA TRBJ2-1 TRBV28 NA TGTGCCAGCAGTTTACGACTGAGCGATAATGAGCAGTTCTTC CASSLRLSDNEQFF
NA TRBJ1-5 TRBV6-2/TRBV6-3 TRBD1 TGTGCCAGCAGTTTCCCGGCAGGGGGCAGCAATCAGCCCCAGCATTTT CASSFPAGGSNQPQHF
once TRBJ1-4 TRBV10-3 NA TGTGCCATCAGTGAGTCATCGTTGACGGGAGCAACTAATGAAAAACTGTTTTTT CAISESSLTGATNEKLFF
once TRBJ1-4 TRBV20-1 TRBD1 TGCAGTGCTAGTTACACCGGGACAGGGGAACTGTTTTTT CSASYTGTGELFF
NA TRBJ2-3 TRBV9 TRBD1 TGTGCCAGCAGCGTAGCTCCAGGGGGTCAATCTTTAGATACGCAGTATTTT CASSVAPGGQSLDTQYF
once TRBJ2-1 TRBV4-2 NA TGTGCCAGCAGCCACCAAGCGGGTCATAATGAGCAGTTCTTC CASSHQAGHNEQFF
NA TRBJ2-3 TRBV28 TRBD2 TGTGCCAGCAGCCCGGGACTAGCCTCAGATACGCAGTATTTT CASSPGLASDTQYF
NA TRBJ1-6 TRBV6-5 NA TGTGCCAGCAGTTCTATGAAGAGCTCCTATAATTCACCCCTCCACTTT CASSSMKSSYNSPLHF
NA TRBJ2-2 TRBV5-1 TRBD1 TGCGCCAGCAGCTTGGATCCGCGGGGCAGGGGGCGTACCGGGGAGCTGTTTTTT CASSLDPRGRGRTGELFF
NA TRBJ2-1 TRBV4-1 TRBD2 TGCGCCAGCAGCCCATCTCTAGCGGGAGTGGGGAATGAGCAGTTCTTC CASSPSLAGVGNEQFF
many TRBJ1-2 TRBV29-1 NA TGCAGCGTTGAGACAGAGGACTATGGCTACACCTTC CSVETEDYGYTF
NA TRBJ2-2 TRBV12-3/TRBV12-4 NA TGTGCCAGCAGTAGCAGGGGCACCGGGGAGCTGTTTTTT CASSSRGTGELFF
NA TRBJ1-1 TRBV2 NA TGTGCCAGCAGTGAAGCGAGCCAGGGGAACACTGAAGCTTTCTTT CASSEASQGNTEAFF
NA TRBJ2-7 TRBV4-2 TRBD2 TGTGCCAGCAGCCATCCTAGCGGGAGGGCCCCATCCTACGAGCAGTACTTC CASSHPSGRAPSYEQYF
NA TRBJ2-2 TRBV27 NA TGTGCCAATTCCACCGGGACTCGAACCGGGGAGCTGTTTTTT CANSTGTRTGELFF
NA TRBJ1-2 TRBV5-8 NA TGTGCCAGCAGCTTCACTGACAGAGATTATGGCTACACCTTC CASSFTDRDYGYTF
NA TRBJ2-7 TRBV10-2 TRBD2 TGCGCCAGCGGTCAGCGGGAGGGCCCCTACGAGCAGTACTTC CASGQREGPYEQYF
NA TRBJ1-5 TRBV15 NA TGTGCCACCAGCAGAGTAGGGGGTAGCAATCAGCCCCAGCATTTT CATSRVGGSNQPQHF
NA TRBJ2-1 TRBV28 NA TGTGCCAGCAGTAGTCAGGGTGAGCAGTTCTTC CASSSQGEQFF
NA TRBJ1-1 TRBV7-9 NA TGTGCCAGCAGCTTAGGAGGGAAGGTGGATGAAGCTTTCTTT CASSLGGKVDEAFF
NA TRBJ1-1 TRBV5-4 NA TGTGCCAGCAGCCTGAAGACCCCGGGGACTGAAGCTTTCTTT CASSLKTPGTEAFF
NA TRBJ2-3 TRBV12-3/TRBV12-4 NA TGTGCCAGCAGCCTACCTAGCACAGATACGCAGTATTTT CASSLPSTDTQYF
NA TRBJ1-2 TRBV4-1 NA TGCGCCAGCAGCCAAGAGCGTAGCGGAGGCTATGGCTACACCTTC CASSQERSGGYGYTF
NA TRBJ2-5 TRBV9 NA TGTGCCAGCAGCGTTAGCGGCCAAGAGACCCAGTACTTC CASSVSGQETQYF
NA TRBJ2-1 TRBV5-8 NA TGTGCCAGCAGCCCGGGACTCTACAATGAGCAGTTCTTC CASSPGLYNEQFF
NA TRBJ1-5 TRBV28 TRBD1 TGTGCCAGCAGTTTAGTACAGGGGATAAGCGGCAATCAGCCCCAGCATTTT CASSLVQGISGNQPQHF
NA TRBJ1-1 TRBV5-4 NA TGTGCCAGCAGCTTGGATCAGGGGTCGAACACTGAAGCTTTCTTT CASSLDQGSNTEAFF
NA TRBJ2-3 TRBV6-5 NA TGTGCCAGCACAGTCTCCCGCACAGATACGCAGTATTTT CASTVSRTDTQYF
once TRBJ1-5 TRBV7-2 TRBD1 TGTGCCAGCAGCTTACGACAGGGGATACCCCAGCATTTT CASSLRQGIPQHF
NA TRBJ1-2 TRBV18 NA TGTGCCAGCTCACCAGGGGGGAGAAGTGGCTACACCTTC CASSPGGRSGYTF
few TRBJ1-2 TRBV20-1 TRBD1 TGCAGGGGGACAGGGGATGGCTACACCTTC CRGTGDGYTF
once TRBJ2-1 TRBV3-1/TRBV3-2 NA TGTGCCAGCAGCCATTCCCCAGGGGGACTAGGACGCAATGAGCAGTTCTTC CASSHSPGGLGRNEQFF
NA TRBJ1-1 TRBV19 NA TGTGCCAGTAGTATTACAAGTGCTGTCTCGAACACTGAAGCTTTCTTT CASSITSAVSNTEAFF